These 3 T cell receptor beta chains were sequenced from one sample in a study of T cell changes during pregnancy in multiple sclerosis. Data came from immunoSEQ multiplex PCR; TCRdb stores just in-frame clones and leaves some out. The table includes approximately 58,000 clones, about nine tenths detected once. The specimen comprised peripheral blood, sampled in the second trimester of pregnancy. These receptors came from a female donor with multiple sclerosis, enrolled in a pregnancy study.

This chain links TRBV9 with TRBJ2-1; 10 bases fit TRBD2. This CDR3 contains 16 residues. Germline loops: CDR1 SGDLS, CDR2 YYNGEE. Germline trimming cut 4 bases from V and 4 bases from J; bases unmatched to any gene: 8. This CDR3 reads CASSPLGTSVYNEQFF. The CDR3 DNA sequence: TGTGCCAGCAGCCCACTGGGGACTAGCGTATACAATGAGCAGTTCTTC.

This chain connects TRBV7-9 to TRBJ2-7; D might be TRBD2 (6 bases). The germline CDR1 and CDR2 sequences are SEHNR and FQNEAQ (reference sequence). The CDR3 consists of 13 residues. Trimming took 1 base from V and 3 from J, leaving 7 bases between them. The CDR3 protein is CASSLGGDYEQYF. CDR3 bases: TGTGCCAGCAGCTTAGGGGGGGACTACGAGCAGTACTTC.

V usage is TRBV7-2 and J usage is TRBJ1-1; D might be TRBD1 (5 bases). CDR1 is SGHTA and CDR2 is FQGNSA in the germline V gene. Trimming took 5 bases from V and 1 from J, leaving 8 bases between them. The CDR3 contains 13 residues. The CDR3 is CASSRQGNTEAFF. Written as DNA, the CDR3 is TGTGCCAGCAGCCGCCAGGGGAACACTGAAGCTTTCTTT.